Detailed here is one TCR beta chain. This entry belongs to a study of blood T cell repertoires in COVID-19. The data were produced by immunoSEQ multiplex PCR, yet TCRdb's version contains in-frame clones alone and is incomplete. The sample has 40,000 to 55,000 clones, over 90% seen once. Germline V gene data show CDR1 as SGHDT and CDR2 as YYEEEE. The CDR3 spans 15 residues. The trim removed 6 bases at V and 4 bases at J, leaving 12 bases unmatched. Input material: peripheral blood. This sequence originates from a woman older than 75 with acute or convalescent COVID-19. The chain combines TRBV5-6 with TRBJ1-1, with TRBD1 matching 7 bases. The CDR3 sequence: CASIETGKQTTEAFF. The CDR3, as DNA: TGTGCCAGCATCGAGACAGGGAAGCAGACCACTGAAGCTTTCTTT.